The T cell receptor (beta chain) under discussion was sequenced for a study of T cells in Graves' hyperthyroidism and ophthalmopathy. Study information: At initial diagnosis, before any treatment had begun, peripheral blood was obtained.

This clonotype has at least ten counts. It was RNA transcripts that yielded the amplified TCR beta CDR3 regions. HTBI primers were used for first-round RT-PCR of the TCR CDR3. MiXCR, run by TCRdb on the multiplex PCR reads, gives a single entry per CDR3 protein. The table records approximately 330,000 distinct CDR3 sequences, 21% of them present only once. Germline CDR1 is LNHNV and CDR2 is YYDKDF (reference sequence). CDR3 size: 15 residues. The V and J ends lost 2 bases and 6 bases, in that order; junction bases with no gene match: 7. Over 18 months, lack of ophthalmopathy progression marked Graves' hyperthyroidism as stable.

The sample consisted of blood. The sequence was collected from a woman aged 45-60 years with Graves' hyperthyroidism. This chain joins TRBV15 and TRBJ1-2; 9 bases agree with TRBD1. The CDR3 DNA follows: TGTGCCACCAGCAGACGGACAGGGGCAACGAATGGCTACACCTTC. It yields the protein CATSRRTGATNGYTF. The full variable domain, its missing parts supplied by reference TRBV15 and TRBJ1-2, is DAMVIQNPRYQVTQFGKPVTLSCSQTLNHNVMYWYQQKSSQAPKLLFHYYDKDFNNEADTPDNFQSRRPNTSFCFLDIRSPGLGDTAMYLCATSRRTGATNGYTFGSGTRLTVV.